The following is a T cell receptor beta chain sequence with its context. Its antigen remains unknown. These data are taken from a study of cytomegalovirus exposure and HLA in healthy donors. V trimming: 4 bases; J trimming: 5 bases; junction bases outside the gene matches: 14. This CDR3 contains 17 residues. The germline V gene has CDR1 SGHAT and CDR2 FQDESV (reference sequence). Primers included in the PCR were 60 Vbeta and 13 Jbeta primers. The method was immunoSEQ multiplex PCR; TCRdb's version includes in-frame clones alone and lacks a portion of them. The data show over 130,000 clones, approximately 70% seen once. Findings and limits, study-wide: Donor immune exposure was known only as CMV serostatus.

This chain joins TRBV11-1 and TRBJ2-3, with TRBD2 matching 8 bases. This sequence originates from a woman aged 60-70 years in good health and CMV-seronegative. Sequencing was carried out using PBMCs. CDR3 protein: CASSSRSSGTTGDTQYF. In DNA, the CDR3 is TGTGCCAGCAGCTCCAGGAGTAGCGGGACCACTGGAGATACGCAGTATTTT.